Each of the 18 T cell receptor beta chains below was sequenced from the same sample in a study of neurological immune-mediated disorders. A single record per CDR3 protein comes from TCRdb applying MiXCR to the 5' RACE reads. The data contain 20,000 to 25,000 distinct CDR3 sequences, over 5% of them seen just once; the ten biggest clones take up roughly 40%. Sequenced input: CD8+ T cells from blood. These receptors were obtained from a man aged 18 to 29 in good health.

This clonotype was seen repeatedly, ten times or more. The V call is TRBV12-3 or TRBV12-4, the J call TRBJ2-1; D remains ambiguous. This CDR3 comprises 15 residues. Between the trimmed V and J ends, which lost 1 base and 0 bases, there was a span of 7 bases. The CDR3, as DNA: TGTGCCAGCAGTTTAGGACTTGTCTCCTACAATGAGCAGTTCTTC. Its translation is CASSLGLVSYNEQFF.

This clonotype was counted many times. The chain joins TRBV11-2 to TRBJ1-3; D remains ambiguous. Looked up from germline, CDR1 is SGHAT and CDR2 is FQNNGV. The CDR3 spans 15 residues. V was pared by 3 bases and J by 2 bases, with 11 bases between. CDR3 nucleotides: TGTGCCAGCAGCTTTGGGGTTTCGGCTGGAAACACCATATATTTT. Translated, it gives CASSFGVSAGNTIYF.

This clonotype was found many times. J is TRBJ2-5 and V is TRBV7-2; tentative D call: TRBD1 (6 bases). Trimming pared 1 base from V and 5 bases from J, leaving 14 bases between. The germline gives CDR1 SGHTA, CDR2 FQGNSA. There are 15 residues in the CDR3. Here the CDR3 DNA reads TGTGCCAGCAGCTTAGGGGGGACATGGGGTGAGACCCAGTACTTC. Protein product: CASSLGGTWGETQYF.

This clonotype was detected ten times or more. The V and J genes are TRBV4-3 and TRBJ2-1; 8 nucleotides agree with TRBD2. Germline loops: CDR1 LGHNA, CDR2 YSLEER. The CDR3 sequence is 15 residues long. Losses at the gene ends were 0 bases for V and 4 bases for J; bases not matched to a gene: 2. CDR3 bases: TGCGCCAGCAGCCAAGAACAGCGGGGGTACAATGAGCAGTTCTTC. Translation: CASSQEQRGYNEQFF.

This clonotype was counted at least ten times. The chain links TRBV29-1 to TRBJ2-7; 8 bases are shared with TRBD1. Germline CDR1 SQVTM, CDR2 ANQGSEA. There are 12 residues in the CDR3. Unmatched junction bases numbered 5, after V lost 7 bases and J lost 3 bases. The CDR3 sequence: CSARQGSYEQYF. The DNA of the CDR3 is TGCAGCGCCCGACAGGGGAGCTACGAGCAGTACTTC.

Turning to this clonotype: Because the CDR3 is missing its conserved closing phenylalanine or tryptophan, this is likely a read error. CDR3 nucleotide sequence: TGTGCCAGCAGACAGGGATCCAACACTGAAGCTTTCTTA. Protein: CASRQGSNTEAFL. V and J are TRBV4-2 and TRBJ1-1; D might be TRBD1 (6 bases). The CDR3 contains 13 residues. Looked up from germline, CDR1 is LGHNA and CDR2 is YNFKEQ. V was cut by 6 bases and J by 2 bases, with 10 bases left in between.

Many counts were recorded for this clonotype. The rearrangement joins TRBV7-6 to TRBJ2-3, with 11 bases lining up with TRBD2. With V trimmed by 6 bases and J by 1 base, 3 bases remained unmatched. The CDR3 is 15 amino acids. Germline CDR1 reads SGHVS; CDR2 reads FNYEAQ. The CDR3 DNA follows: TGTGCCAGCAGACCGACTAGCGGGGGCACAGATACGCAGTATTTT. It encodes CASRPTSGGTDTQYF. Complete variable domain (other parts from reference TRBV7-6 and TRBJ2-3): GAGVSQSPRYKVTKRGQDVALRCDPISGHVSLYWYRQALGQGPEFLTYFNYEAQQDKSGLPNDRFSAERPEGSISTLTIQRTEQRDSAMYRCASRPTSGGTDTQYFGPGTRLTVL.

This clonotype was recorded many times. V is TRBV28 and J is TRBJ1-1; 11 bases align to TRBD1. This CDR3 is 17 amino acids long. The ends lost 6 bases at V and 0 bases at J; junction bases unmatched: 9. Germline V CDR1 and CDR2: MDHEN, SYDVKM. This chain's CDR3 is CASSPPGQGALNTEAFF. As DNA, the CDR3 is TGTGCCAGCAGCCCTCCCGGACAGGGGGCTTTGAACACTGAAGCTTTCTTT.

This clonotype was observed a handful of times. A junction boundary mismatches the germline segment, possibly from a read error. This chain connects TRBV4-3 to TRBJ1-1; D not certain. CDR3 length: 15 amino acids. Germline CDR1 and CDR2: LGHNA and YSLEER. CDR3 sequence (DNA): TGCGCCAGCAGCAAAGAGGAAGTTATGAACACTGAAGCTTTCTTT. Its translation is CASSKEEVMNTEAFF.

J is TRBJ1-5 and V is TRBV5-1, with 7 bases fitting TRBD1. The trim removed 0 bases at V and 7 bases at J, leaving 4 bases unmatched. The CDR3 runs 14 residues. The germline V gene encodes CDR1 SGHRS and CDR2 YFSETQ. DNA of the CDR3: TGCGCCAGCAGCTTGGAAGGGGGCGAACAGCCCCAGCATTTT. This translates into CASSLEGGEQPQHF.

This clonotype was picked up many times. The V call is TRBV29-1, the J call TRBJ2-5; the D is unclear. There are 14 residues in the CDR3. V was clipped by 1 base and J by 4 bases, with 13 bases between them. Per the germline V gene, CDR1 is SQVTM and CDR2 is ANQGSEA. The chain's CDR3 is CSVEAAILGETQYF. CDR3 DNA sequence: TGCAGCGTTGAAGCGGCGATTCTTGGAGAGACCCAGTACTTC.

This clonotype was counted ten times or more. The chain is built from TRBV6-6 and TRBJ1-1; TRBD1 might be the D (5 bases). Germline-derived CDR1 and CDR2 are MNHNY and SVGAGI (reference sequence). Between the trimmed V and J ends, which lost 6 bases and 4 bases, there was a span of 9 bases. This CDR3 is built from 12 residues. The CDR3 reads CASSAGFTEAFF. The CDR3 DNA reads TGTGCCAGCAGCGCAGGGTTCACTGAAGCTTTCTTT.

The sample holds many counts of this clonotype. The V call is TRBV27, the J call TRBJ2-7; maybe TRBD1 (6 bases). CDR1 is MNHEY and CDR2 is SMNVEV in the germline V gene (reference sequence). Trimming shortened V by 7 bases and J by 6 bases, and 13 bases separated the two germline ends. This CDR3 region has 12 residues. The CDR3, as DNA: TGTGCCAGCATGGGACAAAACGTCGAGCAGTACTTC. It yields the protein CASMGQNVEQYF.

This clonotype was detected many times. The chain recombines TRBV27 with TRBJ1-1; D unclear. CDR3 size: 12 residues. Germline V CDR1 and CDR2: MNHEY, SMNVEV (reference sequence). Trimming shortened V by 3 bases and J by 4 bases, and 6 bases separated the two germline ends. Here the CDR3 reads CASSFWGTEAFF. Written as DNA, the CDR3 is TGTGCCAGCAGTTTTTGGGGCACTGAAGCTTTCTTT.

To note about this clonotype: This may be a read error, as it is one base from a much larger clone. The V gene is TRBV7-6, the J gene TRBJ1-1; a weak D match, TRBD1 (5 bases). The CDR3 is made up of 14 amino acids. Germline V lookup: CDR1 SGHVS, CDR2 FNYEAQ. This CDR3 is CDSSPGTANTEAFF. CDR3 DNA sequence: TGTGACAGCAGCCCCGGGACCGCGAACACTGAAGCTTTCTTT.

There are many counts of this clonotype. This chain connects TRBV9 to TRBJ2-3, with 12 bases identical to TRBD2. Germline assignment: CDR1 SGDLS and CDR2 YYNGEE. The CDR3 runs 16 residues. Losses at the gene ends were 8 bases for V and 4 bases for J; bases not matched to a gene: 11. This CDR3 is CASTNRRTSGADTQYF. CDR3 DNA: TGTGCCAGTACAAATCGGCGGACTAGCGGGGCAGATACGCAGTATTTT. Drawing the rest from reference TRBV9 and TRBJ2-3, the complete variable domain is DSGVTQTPKHLITATGQRVTLRCSPRSGDLSVYWYQQSLDQGLQFLIQYYNGEERAKGNILERFSAQQFPDLHSELNLSSLELGDSALYFCASTNRRTSGADTQYFGPGTRLTVL.

This clonotype has ten or more counts. This sequence joins TRBV5-1 and TRBJ2-1; possibly TRBD2 for D (5 bases). CDR1 is SGHRS, CDR2 YFSETQ, per germline. Trimming took off 0 bases at V and 9 bases at J, with 10 bases between the two ends. The CDR3 covers 13 residues. CDR3 sequence: CASSLVSGSEQFF. As DNA, the CDR3 is TGCGCCAGCAGCTTGGTCAGCGGATCTGAGCAGTTCTTC.

This clonotype was seen many times. The rearrangement uses TRBV27 and TRBJ1-2; D is possibly TRBD1 (5 bases). V was shortened by 5 bases and J by 4 bases, with 17 bases between the two germline ends. CDR1 MNHEY and CDR2 SMNVEV come from the germline V gene (reference sequence). CDR3 length: 15 residues. CDR3 nucleotides: TGTGCCAGCAGTCCCCGGGACGGGAATCTCTATGGCTACACCTTC. Its protein is CASSPRDGNLYGYTF.